The 22 T cell receptor beta chains given below trace back to one sample, sequenced in a study of identical twins. TCRdb recomputed calls from the 5' RACE reads with MiXCR, one row per CDR3 protein. The sample includes 450,000 to 500,000 distinct CDR3 sequences, roughly an eighth of them seen just once. The same data also went into a second study, on yellow fever vaccine responses in identical twins.

Sequencing was carried out using CD4+ T cells sorted from blood. Source of these receptors: a young woman in good health.

The chain is built from TRBV28 and TRBJ1-5; 8 nucleotides line up with TRBD1. After removal of 4 bases from V and 7 bases from J, the junction contained 6 bases not matched to a gene. CDR1 is MDHEN and CDR2 is SYDVKM in the germline V gene. The CDR3 runs to 14 residues. The CDR3 bases are TGTGCCAGCAGTTCCAGGGGGCTGAGGCAGCCCCAGCATTTT. Translated: CASSSRGLRQPQHF.

V gene TRBV20-1 combines with J gene TRBJ1-2; D unclear. The CDR3 runs to 13 residues. V was trimmed by 3 bases and J by 4 bases, leaving 12 bases between them. Germline CDR1 and CDR2: DFQATT and SNEGSKA (reference sequence). The CDR3 loop reads CSARISKGYGYTF. The CDR3 nucleotides are TGCAGTGCTAGGATATCGAAGGGCTATGGCTACACCTTC.

V is TRBV11-2 and J is TRBJ2-3, with TRBD2 matching over 11 bases. Germline V gene lookup returns CDR1 SGHAT and CDR2 FQNNGV. The ends lost 4 bases at V and 6 bases at J; junction bases unmatched: 6. The CDR3 loop spans 15 amino acids. Here the CDR3 reads CASSSNSGRGDTQYF. DNA of the CDR3: TGTGCCAGCAGCTCTAATAGCGGGAGGGGGGATACGCAGTATTTT.

The chain is built from TRBV10-3 and TRBJ2-3; 7 nucleotides align to TRBD1. CDR3 length: 14 amino acids. Germline values: CDR1 ENHRY, CDR2 SYGVKD. V was pared by 11 bases and J by 1 base, with 9 bases of the junction left unmatched. CDR3 sequence reads: CALRRGPGTDTQYF. CDR3 DNA: TGTGCCCTCCGAAGGGGGCCCGGCACAGATACGCAGTATTTT.

This clonotype turned up a few times. This chain connects TRBV18 to TRBJ2-7, with 7 bases identical to TRBD1. The CDR3 covers 15 residues. The V and J ends lost 6 bases and 2 bases, in that order; junction bases with no gene match: 10. Germline V CDR1 and CDR2: KGHSH, LQKENI. The CDR3 region is CASSPFRDSTYEQYF. CDR3 DNA: TGTGCCAGCTCGCCTTTCCGGGACAGTACCTACGAGCAGTACTTC.

This clonotype came up many times. The J gene is TRBJ2-7, the V gene TRBV4-2, with D possibly being TRBD2 (5 bases). Trimming took 0 bases from V and 3 from J, leaving 12 bases between them. This CDR3 contains 15 residues. Germline CDR1 is LGHNA and CDR2 is YNFKEQ. CDR3 DNA sequence: TGTGCCAGCAGCCAAGAAGTGGACTCCAACTACGAGCAGTACTTC. The encoded protein is CASSQEVDSNYEQYF.

This clonotype has more than one count but fewer than ten. The chain recombines TRBV28 with TRBJ1-5, with 9 bases lining up with TRBD1. CDR3 length equals 15 residues. Germline CDR1 is MDHEN and CDR2 is SYDVKM. V was pared by 7 bases and J by 4 bases, with 8 bases of the junction left unmatched. This CDR3 reads CASNWDRARNQPQHF. CDR3 in DNA: TGTGCCAGCAACTGGGACAGGGCCAGGAATCAGCCCCAGCATTTT.

The chain employs TRBV19 and TRBJ2-1; possible D gene TRBD2, 7 bases. Germline V CDR1 and CDR2: LNHDA, SQIVND (reference sequence). The CDR3 extends over 15 amino acids. V was cut by 9 bases and J by 4 bases, with 19 bases left in between. The DNA of the CDR3 is TGTGCCAGCAAGGGAGGGGGGCTATTGTACAATGAGCAGTTCTTC. Encoded protein: CASKGGGLLYNEQFF.

The genes are TRBV12-5 and TRBJ2-3; D call uncertain. The germline V gene has CDR1 LGHNT and CDR2 FRNRAP. With 6 bases removed from V and 0 bases from J, the gap between germline ends came to 7 bases. This CDR3 has 13 residues. CDR3 sequence reads: CASGGPSTDTQYF. For the CDR3, the DNA is TGTGCTAGTGGAGGACCTAGCACAGATACGCAGTATTTT.

In the case of this clonotype: This may be a read error: a much more frequent sequence differs by one nucleotide. The final CDR3 position lacks the conserved phenylalanine or tryptophan, pointing to a likely read error. The chain joins TRBV13 to TRBJ2-7; D is undetermined. With 1 base removed from V and 2 bases from J, the gap between germline ends came to 0 bases. CDR3 length: 11 residues. From germline, CDR1 is PRHDT and CDR2 FYEKMQ (reference sequence). The CDR3 DNA reads as TGTGCCAGCAGCTTAGCCTACGAGCAGTACTCC. This translates into CASSLAYEQYS.

This clonotype was counted at least ten times. The rearrangement joins TRBV24-1 to TRBJ2-3, with 7 positions matching TRBD1. This CDR3 has 16 amino acids. CDR1 and CDR2 from the germline V gene are KGHDR and SFDVKD. Trimming removed 2 bases from V and 4 bases from J; junction bases left unmatched: 8. This CDR3 is CATSDSGQFVPDTQYF. CDR3 nucleotide sequence: TGTGCCACCAGTGATTCGGGACAGTTTGTGCCAGATACGCAGTATTTT.

The chain's CDR3 is CASSSTGAALNNEQFF. The DNA for the CDR3 is TGTGCCAGCAGCTCAACAGGGGCGGCTTTGAACAATGAGCAGTTCTTC. V and J are TRBV6-1 and TRBJ2-1; 7 bases align to TRBD1. Germline V gene sequence: CDR1 MNHNS, CDR2 SASEGT. Trimming removed 6 bases from V and 5 bases from J; junction bases left unmatched: 13. There are 16 residues in the CDR3.

The genes are TRBV6-6 and TRBJ2-3; TRBD2 matches at 7 bases. Germline V gene lookup returns CDR1 MNHNY and CDR2 SVGAGI (reference sequence). The CDR3 consists of 13 residues. The ends lost 6 bases at V and 4 bases at J; junction bases unmatched: 4. CDR3 in DNA: TGTGCCAGCAGGGCTAGCGGAGCAGATACGCAGTATTTT. It translates to CASRASGADTQYF.

The gene calls are TRBV2 and TRBJ2-6, with TRBD2 identical over 7 bases. The germline gives CDR1 SNHLY, CDR2 FYNNEI. V lost 6 bases, J lost 0 bases, and 11 bases stayed unmatched. This CDR3 is 18 amino acids long. The CDR3 region is CASRLTSGGISGANVLTF. The CDR3 nucleotides read TGTGCCAGCAGACTCACCTCCGGGGGGATCTCTGGGGCCAACGTCCTGACTTTC.

The chain recombines TRBV3-1 with TRBJ2-7; 7 bases fit TRBD1. The CDR3 spans 18 residues. CDR1 and CDR2 from the germline V gene are LGHDT and YNNKEL (reference sequence). The junction had 15 bases not matched to a gene; V was cut back by 4 bases and J by 0 bases. CDR3 bases: TGTGCCAGCAGCCCGTTATCTCGGACAGGTGGGTTCTCCTACGAGCAGTACTTC. It encodes CASSPLSRTGGFSYEQYF.

This clonotype was picked up many times. The CDR3 spells CAISVAGTGGGDEQFF. The CDR3 region has the DNA TGTGCCATCAGTGTGGCCGGGACAGGGGGCGGCGATGAGCAGTTCTTC. The chain recombines TRBV10-3 with TRBJ2-1; 12 bases align to TRBD1. J gave up 8 bases and V 4 bases, and 9 bases lay outside the gene matches. This CDR3 has 16 residues. Germline CDR1 is ENHRY and CDR2 is SYGVKD.

The rearrangement links TRBV3-1 to TRBJ2-1; 7 nucleotides agree with TRBD2. The V segment lost 1 base and the J segment 4 bases; nucleotides outside the gene matches: 10. Germline CDR1 LGHDT, CDR2 YNNKEL (reference sequence). CDR3 length: 17 amino acids. The CDR3 region has the DNA TGTGCCAGCAGCCAAGTAAACCAGCGGGGATCATACAATGAGCAGTTCTTC. Protein: CASSQVNQRGSYNEQFF.

This clonotype was found many times. The gene calls are TRBV5-1 and TRBJ1-5, with no clear D. The CDR3 extends over 14 amino acids. V was cut by 0 bases and J by 2 bases, with 6 bases left in between. Germline V gene lookup returns CDR1 SGHRS and CDR2 YFSETQ. CDR3 sequence: CASSLEGGNQPQHF. The DNA for the CDR3 is TGCGCCAGCAGCTTGGAAGGCGGCAATCAGCCCCAGCATTTT.

Concerning this clonotype: An end of the junction differs from the germline gene, which may be a read error. J is TRBJ2-1 and V is TRBV2, with D perhaps matching TRBD1 (6 bases). Germline loops: CDR1 SNHLY, CDR2 FYNNEI. The CDR3 spans 15 residues. In DNA form, the CDR3 reads TGTGCTAGCAGCCCCTTGACAGGAGGCTACAATGAGCAGTTCTTC. Translated: CASSPLTGGYNEQFF.

This clonotype was found a few times. V usage is TRBV7-9 and J usage is TRBJ2-3, with 12 bases aligning to TRBD2. The V and J ends lost 5 bases and 7 bases, in that order; junction bases with no gene match: 7. The germline V gene has CDR1 SEHNR and CDR2 FQNEAQ (reference sequence). This CDR3 has 15 residues. CDR3 DNA: TGTGCCAGCAGCCGACTAGCGGGAGAGAAAAATACGCAGTATTTT. Its protein is CASSRLAGEKNTQYF.

This clonotype showed up just a few times. The CDR3 here is CSAFMNTEAFF. CDR3 DNA sequence: TGCAGTGCTTTTATGAACACTGAAGCTTTCTTT. V is TRBV20-1 and J is TRBJ1-1; unclear D gene. CDR3 length equals 11 residues. V shed 5 bases and J shed 0 bases, with 4 bases lying between them. Germline CDR1 reads DFQATT; CDR2 reads SNEGSKA (reference sequence).

The table lists this clonotype with many counts. This chain uses TRBV12-3 or TRBV12-4 with TRBJ2-5; 10 positions agree with TRBD2. The CDR3 sequence is 15 residues long. After removal of 1 base from V and 3 bases from J, the junction contained 2 bases not matched to a gene. CDR3 nucleotide sequence: TGTGCCAGCAGTTTAGGGACTAGCGGAAAAGAGACCCAGTACTTC. It translates to CASSLGTSGKETQYF.